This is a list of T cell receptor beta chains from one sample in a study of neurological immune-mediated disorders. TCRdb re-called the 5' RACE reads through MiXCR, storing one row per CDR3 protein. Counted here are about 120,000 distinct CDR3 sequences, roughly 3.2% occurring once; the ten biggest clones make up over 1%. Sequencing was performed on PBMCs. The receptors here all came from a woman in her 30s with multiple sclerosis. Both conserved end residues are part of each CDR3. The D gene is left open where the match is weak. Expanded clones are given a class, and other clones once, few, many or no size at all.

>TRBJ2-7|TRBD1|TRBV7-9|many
CASSLVDRGRYEQYF
TGTGCCAGCAGCTTAGTAGACAGGGGGCGGTACGAGCAGTACTTC
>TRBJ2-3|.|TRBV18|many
CASSPAGGQITDTQYF
TGTGCCAGCTCACCAGCAGGCGGACAGATCACAGATACGCAGTATTTT
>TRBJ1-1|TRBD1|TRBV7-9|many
CASSIPGQGGTEAFF
TGTGCCAGCAGTATACCGGGACAGGGTGGCACTGAAGCTTTCTTT
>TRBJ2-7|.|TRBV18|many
CASSPLQLSEQYF
TGTGCCAGCTCACCACTACAATTAAGCGAGCAGTACTTC
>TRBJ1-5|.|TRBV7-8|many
CASRLGASNQPQHF
TGTGCCAGCAGGCTAGGGGCTAGCAATCAGCCCCAGCATTTT
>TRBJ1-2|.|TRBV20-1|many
CSASGGLSYGYTF
TGCAGTGCTAGTGGGGGGCTGAGCTATGGCTACACCTTC
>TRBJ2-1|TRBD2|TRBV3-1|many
CASSQDGLAGANEQFF
TGTGCCAGCAGCCAAGATGGCCTAGCGGGGGCCAATGAGCAGTTCTTC
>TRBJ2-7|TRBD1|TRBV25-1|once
CASSEHGQGYEQYF
TGTGCCAGCAGTGAACATGGACAGGGCTACGAGCAGTACTTC
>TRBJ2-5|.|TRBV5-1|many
CASSLYGPQETQYF
TGCGCCAGCAGCTTGTATGGGCCCCAAGAGACCCAGTACTTC
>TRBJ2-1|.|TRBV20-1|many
CSAYLVAMSYNEQFF
TGCAGTGCCTACCTCGTAGCGATGTCCTACAATGAGCAGTTCTTC
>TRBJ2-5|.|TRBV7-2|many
CASTLMETQYF
TGTGCCAGCACCCTCATGGAGACCCAGTACTTC
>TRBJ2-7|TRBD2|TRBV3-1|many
CASSTSILAGEQYF
TGTGCCAGCAGCACTAGTATACTAGCGGGCGAGCAGTACTTC
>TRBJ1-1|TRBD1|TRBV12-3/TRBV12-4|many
CASSPRGQANTEAFF
TGTGCCAGCAGCCCCCGGGGACAGGCGAACACTGAAGCTTTCTTT
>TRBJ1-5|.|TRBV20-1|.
CSASQGAGKTQNF
TGCAGTGCTAGTCAGGGTGCGGGTAAGACCCAGAATTTT
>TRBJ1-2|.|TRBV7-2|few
CASPGMGGNYGYTF
TGTGCCAGCCCAGGGATGGGGGGTAACTATGGCTACACCTTC
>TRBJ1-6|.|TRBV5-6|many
CASGHGRTGGTLHF
TGTGCCAGCGGACATGGACGGACCGGGGGTACCCTCCACTTT
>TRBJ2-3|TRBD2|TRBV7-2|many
CASSLEVGGRGTDTQYF
TGTGCCAGCAGCTTAGAGGTCGGCGGGAGGGGCACAGATACGCAGTATTTT
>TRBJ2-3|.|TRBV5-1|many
CASSGDGLSSTDTQYF
TGCGCCAGCAGCGGAGACGGACTCTCTAGCACAGATACGCAGTATTTT
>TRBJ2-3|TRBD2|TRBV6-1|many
CASRFTSGGPDTQYF
TGTGCCAGCAGGTTTACTAGCGGGGGGCCCGATACGCAGTATTTT
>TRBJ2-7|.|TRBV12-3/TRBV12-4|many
CASSPSWSEQYF
TGTGCCAGCAGTCCTTCTTGGTCCGAGCAGTACTTC
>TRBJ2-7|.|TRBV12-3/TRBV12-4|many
CASSLGGFSSSGEQYF
TGTGCCAGCAGTTTAGGGGGTTTCTCTTCCTCGGGGGAGCAGTACTTC
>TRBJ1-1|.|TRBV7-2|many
CASSLRMAGNAEAFF
TGTGCCAGCAGCTTAAGAATGGCGGGGAACGCTGAAGCTTTCTTT
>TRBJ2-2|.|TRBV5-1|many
CASSDRYTGELFF
TGCGCCAGCAGTGACCGCTACACCGGGGAGCTGTTTTTT
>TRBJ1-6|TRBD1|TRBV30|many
CAWSRGQPNSPLHF
TGTGCCTGGAGTAGGGGACAGCCCAATTCACCCCTCCACTTT
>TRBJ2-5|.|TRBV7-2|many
CASSLQGQLGFLETQYF
TGTGCCAGCAGCCTCCAGGGGCAGTTAGGTTTTTTAGAGACCCAGTACTTC
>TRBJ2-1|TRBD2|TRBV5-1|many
CASSLLSGGQIMAYNEQFF
TGCGCCAGCAGCTTGCTTAGCGGGGGGCAAATCATGGCCTACAATGAGCAGTTCTTC
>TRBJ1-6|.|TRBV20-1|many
CSARERHSNSPLHF
TGCAGTGCTAGAGAGCGACATTCTAATTCACCCCTCCACTTT
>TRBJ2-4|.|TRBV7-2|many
CASSFRSQGAGKNIQYF
TGTGCCAGCAGCTTCCGTTCTCAAGGGGCGGGCAAAAACATTCAGTACTTC
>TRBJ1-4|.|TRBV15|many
CATSREGEAEKLFF
TGTGCCACCAGCAGAGAGGGGGAGGCCGAAAAACTGTTTTTT
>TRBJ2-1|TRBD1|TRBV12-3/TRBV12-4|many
CASSPLGTGNYNEQFF
TGTGCCAGCAGTCCCCTTGGGACAGGGAACTACAATGAGCAGTTCTTC
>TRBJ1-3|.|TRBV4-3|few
CASSQDPGIMDTIYF
TGCGCCAGCAGCCAAGATCCTGGAATCATGGACACCATATATTTT
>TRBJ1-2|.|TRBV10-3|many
CAAAASANYGYTF
TGTGCCGCTGCGGCAAGTGCTAACTATGGCTACACCTTC
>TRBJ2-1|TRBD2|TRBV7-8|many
CASSSRTSGVYNEQFF
TGTGCCAGCAGCTCCCGGACTAGCGGGGTCTACAATGAGCAGTTCTTC
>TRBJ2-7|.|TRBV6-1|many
CASSRGQPSTYEQYF
TGTGCCAGCAGCAGGGGCCAACCCTCGACCTACGAGCAGTACTTC
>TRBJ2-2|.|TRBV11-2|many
CAIRLDTGELFF
TGTGCCATCCGCTTGGACACCGGGGAGCTGTTTTTT
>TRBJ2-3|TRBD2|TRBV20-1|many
CSASPSGNTDTQYF
TGCAGTGCTTCCCCTAGCGGGAACACAGATACGCAGTATTTT
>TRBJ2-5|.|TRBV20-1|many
CSASRGDQTQYF
TGCAGTGCTAGCAGGGGAGATCAGACCCAGTACTTC
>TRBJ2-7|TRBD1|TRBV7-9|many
CASSFQDRAPYEQYF
TGTGCCAGCAGCTTCCAGGACAGGGCACCCTACGAGCAGTACTTC
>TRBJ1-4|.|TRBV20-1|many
CSALEEGPTNEKLFF
TGCAGTGCTCTCGAGGAGGGCCCAACTAATGAAAAACTGTTTTTT
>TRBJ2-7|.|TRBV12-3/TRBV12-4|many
CASSKLQGIDEQYF
TGTGCCAGCAGCAAGTTACAGGGTATCGACGAGCAGTACTTC
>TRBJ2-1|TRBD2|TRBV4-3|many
CASSQELAGLYNEQFF
TGCGCCAGCAGCCAAGAACTAGCGGGACTCTACAATGAGCAGTTCTTC
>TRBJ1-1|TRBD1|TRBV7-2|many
CASRSFPGQAAAFF
TGTGCCAGCAGATCCTTCCCGGGACAGGCGGCGGCTTTCTTT
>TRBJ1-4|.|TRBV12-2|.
CASRLARGPGREKLFF
TGTGCAAGTCGCTTAGCGCGAGGCCCGGGGAGGGAAAAACTGTTTTTT
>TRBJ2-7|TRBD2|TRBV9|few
CASSEGLAGIYEQYF
TGTGCCAGCAGCGAAGGACTAGCGGGAATCTACGAGCAGTACTTC
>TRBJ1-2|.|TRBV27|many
CASRPGLNYGYTF
TGTGCCAGCCGACCGGGACTCAACTATGGCTACACCTTC